The present T cell receptor (beta chain) was sequenced within a study of OX40 agonist ivuxolimab in advanced cancers. Study context: The dose-escalation cohort was around 83% male, with a mean age of 60 years, ranging about 23 to 80.

Autoimmune disease history or systemic immunosuppression meant exclusion. Peripheral blood came from all dose cohorts at three timepoints. Concerning this clone: What it recognizes is unknown.

Whole-study results and caveats: There was clonal expansion of CD4+ and CD8+ blood T cells by week 6 at 0.1 to 3.0 mg/kg.

CDR3 length: 18 amino acids. With 3 bases removed from V and 3 bases from J, the gap between germline ends came to 23 bases. CDR1 is MDHEN, CDR2 SYDVKM, per germline. The table came from immunoSEQ multiplex PCR; TCRdb's copy has only in-frame clones and leaves some out. The table records about 16,000 clones, just under 85% of them present only once. This TCR derives from an adult with an advanced solid tumor such as melanoma, head and neck, liver or kidney cancer. The sample here was CD4+ or CD8+ T cells sorted from blood, taken in a trial of the OX40 agonist ivuxolimab. The chain is built from TRBV28 and TRBJ2-5, with D possibly TRBD2 on 6 matching bases. CDR3 coding DNA: TGTGCCAGCAGTTTTCGCGCGGGGAACCTCCCCAATGAAGAGACCCAGTACTTC. Translation gives CASSFRAGNLPNEETQYF. The variable domain in full, completed from reference TRBV28 and TRBJ2-5, reads DVKVTQSSRYLVKRTGEKVFLECVQDMDHENMFWYRQDPGLGLRLIYFSYDVKMKEKGDIPEGYSVSREKKERFSLILESASTNQTSMYLCASSFRAGNLPNEETQYFGPGTRLLVL.